This entry concerns a single TCR beta chain. Noted treatment: some 20 received Ad26.COV2.S at low or high dose, single or two shots; roughly 5 received placebo; per-sample allocation not given. Sample collection was performed on day 63 after the first vaccine or placebo injection. The sample belongs to a study of Ad26.COV2.S vaccination and SARS-CoV-2 variants. Sequencing used immunoSEQ multiplex PCR; TCRdb keeps in-frame clones, though not all of them. The profile shows about 440,000 clones, 70% to 90% of them singletons. The clonotype comes from a person aged 18-65 years who received the Ad26.COV2.S COVID-19 vaccine or a placebo. The sample in question was peripheral blood, obtained in a trial of Ad26.COV2.S vaccine versus placebo.

The CDR3 protein is CASSLRTGGSGANVLTF. The CDR3 DNA sequence: TGTGCCAGCAGCCTGAGGACAGGGGGCTCTGGGGCCAACGTCCTGACTTTC. The chain employs TRBV4-2 and TRBJ2-6; the match to TRBD1 covers 10 bases. V was clipped by 4 bases and J by 0 bases; unmatched bases: 3. The V gene's germline CDR1 is LGHNA and CDR2 YNFKEQ. The length of the CDR3 is 17 residues.